There are a few counts of the clone carrying this T cell receptor (beta chain). This record comes from a study of identical twins. A universal primer site was created by template switching, with the cDNA bearing unique molecular identifiers. MiXCR, run by TCRdb on the 5' RACE reads, gives a single entry per CDR3 protein. The sample consists of roughly 230,000 distinct CDR3 sequences, about 8% of them appearing once. The V gene lost 0 bases and the J gene lost 5 bases, with 10 bases spanning the gap. The CDR3 loop spans 13 amino acids. Germline V gene data show CDR1 as SQVTM and CDR2 as ANQGSEA. This sample also belongs to another study, concerning yellow fever vaccine responses in identical twins.

This chain links TRBV29-1 with TRBJ2-5; D unclear. The sequence derives from a woman younger than 30 in good health. The sequencing input was CD8+ T cells sorted from blood. In DNA form, the CDR3 reads TGCAGCGTTGAAGAGAAAGGGTGGGAGACCCAGTACTTC. This encodes CSVEEKGWETQYF.